The 13 T cell receptor beta chains below all came from one sample that was sequenced in a study of PD-1 blockade in classical Hodgkin lymphoma. Each patient's relapse followed autologous stem cell transplantation, and brentuximab vedotin exposure varied. Repertoires were generated with immunoSEQ multiplex PCR, while TCRdb's copy carries only in-frame clones and drops some. The sample holds tens of thousands of clones, roughly 90% seen once. The sequences come from peripheral blood mononuclear cells (PBMCs), collected at baseline. These receptors all come from a human donor with classical Hodgkin lymphoma.

The chain has TRBV6-6 and TRBJ2-7; possibly TRBD2 for D (5 bases). This CDR3 comprises 12 residues. The germline V gene encodes CDR1 MNHNY and CDR2 SVGAGI (reference sequence). Trimming cost V 2 bases and J 6 bases, with 8 bases left between them. The CDR3 reads CASSYGLAEQYF. In DNA, the CDR3 is TGTGCCAGCAGTTACGGTCTAGCCGAGCAGTACTTC.

This rearrangement joins TRBV14 to TRBJ2-7; maybe TRBD1 (6 bases). The germline CDR1 and CDR2 sequences are SGHDN and FVKESK. V lost 0 bases, J lost 1 base, and 16 bases lay in between. This CDR3 contains 17 residues. CDR3 nucleotide sequence: TGTGCCAGCAGCCAAGATCGGGCGGACAGTTTGTCCTACGAGCAGTACTTC. Translating it yields CASSQDRADSLSYEQYF.

V is TRBV19 and J is TRBJ2-1; 11 nucleotides line up with TRBD2. Germline CDR1 LNHDA, CDR2 SQIVND (reference sequence). The length of the CDR3 is 16 residues. After removal of 5 bases from V and 7 bases from J, the junction contained 10 bases not matched to a gene. The CDR3 loop is CASSLLAGGPWNEQFF. The DNA of the CDR3 is TGTGCCAGTAGTCTGTTAGCGGGAGGGCCTTGGAATGAGCAGTTCTTC.

V gene TRBV9 combines with J gene TRBJ2-1; TRBD2 matches at 12 bases. This CDR3 is built from 18 residues. Germline V gene lookup returns CDR1 SGDLS and CDR2 YYNGEE. The junction had 10 bases not matched to a gene; V was cut back by 0 bases and J by 6 bases. The CDR3 nucleotides read TGTGCCAGCAGCGTAGAGAACCTAGCGGGAGGGCCGTTCAATGAGCAGTTCTTC. This encodes CASSVENLAGGPFNEQFF.

V gene TRBV27 combines with J gene TRBJ2-7; maybe TRBD1 (6 bases). Trimming took 4 bases from V and 6 from J, leaving 13 bases between them. The CDR3 consists of 13 residues. The germline gives CDR1 MNHEY, CDR2 SMNVEV (reference sequence). Here the CDR3 reads CASSSDRPPEQYF. DNA of the CDR3: TGTGCCAGCAGTTCAGACAGGCCGCCCGAGCAGTACTTC.

Only one count was recorded for this clone. This chain uses TRBV5-1 with TRBJ2-4; a weak D match, TRBD2 (6 bases). Trimming removed 0 bases at V and 2 bases at J, with 15 bases between. Germline-derived CDR1 and CDR2 are SGHRS and YFSETQ. The CDR3 covers 17 residues. CDR3 protein: CASSLAIGGVTKNIQYF. The CDR3 coding sequence is TGCGCCAGCAGCTTGGCCATCGGCGGGGTCACCAAAAACATTCAGTACTTC.

The sample holds a few counts of this clone. V gene TRBV6-1 combines with J gene TRBJ2-1; no reliable D call. CDR1 is MNHNS, CDR2 SASEGT, per germline. V was clipped by 0 bases and J by 4 bases, with 13 bases between them. The length of the CDR3 is 16 residues. The DNA for the CDR3 is TGTGCCAGCAGTGAAGCTAACTACGAAAGATACAATGAGCAGTTCTTC. It encodes CASSEANYERYNEQFF.

The V call is TRBV5-4, the J call TRBJ1-2; D may be TRBD1 (6 bases). The CDR3 loop spans 11 amino acids. With 7 bases removed from V and 6 bases from J, the gap between germline ends came to 10 bases. Germline V gives CDR1 SGHNT, CDR2 YYREEE (reference sequence). The CDR3 here is CASVGGDGYTF. The DNA for the CDR3 is TGTGCCAGCGTAGGGGGGGATGGCTACACCTTC.

This chain links TRBV5-4 with TRBJ2-7; 7 bases agree with TRBD1. Looked up from germline, CDR1 is SGHNT and CDR2 is YYREEE (reference sequence). The CDR3 is 14 residues long. The J segment lost 5 bases and the V segment lost 3 bases, leaving 8 bases of the junction unmatched. The CDR3 DNA follows: TGTGCCAGCAGCTCAAAGACAGGGTGGCACGAGCAGTACTTC. Translating gives CASSSKTGWHEQYF.

The J gene is TRBJ2-7, the V gene TRBV6-6; 9 nucleotides match TRBD1. There are 14 residues in the CDR3. The germline V gene has CDR1 MNHNY and CDR2 SVGAGI (reference sequence). The ends lost 1 base at V and 6 bases at J; junction bases unmatched: 4. The CDR3 DNA reads TGTGCCAGCAGTTACTGGGACAGGGACCCCGAGCAGTACTTC. It translates to CASSYWDRDPEQYF.

V is TRBV6-4 and J is TRBJ2-3; unclear D gene. Germline values: CDR1 MRHNA, CDR2 SNTAGT. The CDR3 length is 16 residues. V gave up 2 bases and J gave up 0 bases, with 12 bases separating them. CDR3 bases: TGTGCCAGCAGTGACAGGGCGGAAGGTAGCACAGATACGCAGTATTTT. It specifies CASSDRAEGSTDTQYF.

V usage is TRBV7-8 and J usage is TRBJ2-1; D is unclear. V lost 2 bases, J lost 9 bases, and 11 bases lay in between. From germline, CDR1 is SGHVS and CDR2 FQNEAQ. CDR3 length: 13 residues. The CDR3 region is CASSLTQISEQFF. Here the CDR3 DNA reads TGTGCCAGCAGCTTAACCCAGATCTCTGAGCAGTTCTTC.

The chain employs TRBV20-1 and TRBJ2-7, with D unclear. The CDR3 is 10 amino acids. Germline CDR1 is DFQATT and CDR2 is SNEGSKA (reference sequence). V was clipped by 1 base and J by 5 bases, with 3 bases between them. This CDR3 is CSARGDEQYF. The DNA for the CDR3 is TGCAGTGCTAGAGGAGACGAGCAGTACTTC.